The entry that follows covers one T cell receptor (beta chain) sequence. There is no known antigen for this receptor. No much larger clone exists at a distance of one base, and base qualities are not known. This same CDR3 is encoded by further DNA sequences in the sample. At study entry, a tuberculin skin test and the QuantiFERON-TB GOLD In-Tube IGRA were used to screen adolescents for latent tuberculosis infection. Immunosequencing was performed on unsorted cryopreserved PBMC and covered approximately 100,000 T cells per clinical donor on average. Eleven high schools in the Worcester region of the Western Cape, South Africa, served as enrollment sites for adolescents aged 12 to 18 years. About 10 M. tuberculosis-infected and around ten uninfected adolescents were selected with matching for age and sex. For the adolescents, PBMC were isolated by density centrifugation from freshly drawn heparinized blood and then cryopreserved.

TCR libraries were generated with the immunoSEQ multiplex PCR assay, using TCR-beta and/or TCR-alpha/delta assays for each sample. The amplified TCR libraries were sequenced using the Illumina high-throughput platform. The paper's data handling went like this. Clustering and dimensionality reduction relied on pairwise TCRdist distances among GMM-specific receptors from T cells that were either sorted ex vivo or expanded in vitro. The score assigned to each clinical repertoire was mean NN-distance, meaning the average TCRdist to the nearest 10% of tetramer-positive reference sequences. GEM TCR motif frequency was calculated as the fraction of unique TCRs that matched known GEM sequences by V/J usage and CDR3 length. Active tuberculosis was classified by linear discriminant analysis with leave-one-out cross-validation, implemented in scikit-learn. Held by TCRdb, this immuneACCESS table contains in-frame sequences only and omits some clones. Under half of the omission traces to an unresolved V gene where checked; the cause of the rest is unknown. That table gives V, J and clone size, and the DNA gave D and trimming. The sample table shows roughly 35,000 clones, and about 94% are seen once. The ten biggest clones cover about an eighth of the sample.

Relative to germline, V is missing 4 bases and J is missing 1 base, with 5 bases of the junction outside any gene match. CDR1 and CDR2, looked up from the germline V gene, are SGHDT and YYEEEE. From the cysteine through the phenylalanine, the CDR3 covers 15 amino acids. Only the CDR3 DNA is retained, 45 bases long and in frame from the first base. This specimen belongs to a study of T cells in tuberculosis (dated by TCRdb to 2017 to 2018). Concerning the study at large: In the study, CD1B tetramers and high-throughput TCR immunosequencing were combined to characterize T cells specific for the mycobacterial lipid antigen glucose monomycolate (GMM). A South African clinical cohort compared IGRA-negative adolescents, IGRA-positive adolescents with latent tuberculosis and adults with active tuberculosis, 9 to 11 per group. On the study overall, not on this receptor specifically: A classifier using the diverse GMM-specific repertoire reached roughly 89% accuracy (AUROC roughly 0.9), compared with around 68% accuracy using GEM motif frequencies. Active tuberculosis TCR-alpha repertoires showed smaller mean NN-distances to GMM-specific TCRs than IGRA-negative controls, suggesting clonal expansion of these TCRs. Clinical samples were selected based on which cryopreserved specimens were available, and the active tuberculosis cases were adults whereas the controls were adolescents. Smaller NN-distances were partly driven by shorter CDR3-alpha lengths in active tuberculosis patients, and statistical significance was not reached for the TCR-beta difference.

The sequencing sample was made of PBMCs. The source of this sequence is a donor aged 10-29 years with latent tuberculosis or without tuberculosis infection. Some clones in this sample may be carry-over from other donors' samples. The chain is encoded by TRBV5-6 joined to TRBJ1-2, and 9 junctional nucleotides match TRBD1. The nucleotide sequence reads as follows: TGTGCCAGCAGCCGAGACAGGGGGTTTAACTATGGCTACACCTTC. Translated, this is CASSRDRGFNYGYTF.